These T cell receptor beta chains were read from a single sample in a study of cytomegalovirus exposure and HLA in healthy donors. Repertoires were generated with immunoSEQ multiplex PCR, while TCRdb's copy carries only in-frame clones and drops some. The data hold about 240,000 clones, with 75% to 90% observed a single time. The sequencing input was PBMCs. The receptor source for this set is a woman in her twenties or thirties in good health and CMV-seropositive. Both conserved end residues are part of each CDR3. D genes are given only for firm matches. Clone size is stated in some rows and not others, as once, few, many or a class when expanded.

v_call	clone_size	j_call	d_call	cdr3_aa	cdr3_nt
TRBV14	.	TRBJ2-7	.	CASSQEERFGYYEQYF	TGTGCCAGCAGCCAAGAGGAGCGGTTCGGGTACTACGAGCAGTACTTC
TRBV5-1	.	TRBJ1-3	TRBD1	CASRTGDGNTIYF	TGCGCCAGCCGAACAGGGGATGGAAACACCATATATTTT
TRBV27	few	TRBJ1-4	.	CASSPQGYDEKLFF	TGTGCCAGCAGTCCACAGGGATACGACGAAAAACTGTTTTTT
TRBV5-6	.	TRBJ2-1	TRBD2	CASSFPSTGTSGYNEQFF	TGTGCCAGCAGCTTCCCCTCGACCGGGACTAGTGGCTACAATGAGCAGTTCTTC
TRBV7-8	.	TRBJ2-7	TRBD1	CASSQDRVNEQYF	TGTGCCAGCAGCCAAGACAGGGTCAACGAGCAGTACTTC
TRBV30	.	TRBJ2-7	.	CAWSVLYEQYF	TGTGCCTGGAGTGTACTGTACGAGCAGTACTTC
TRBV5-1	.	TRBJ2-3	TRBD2	CASSFTGGPETADTQYF	TGCGCCAGCAGCTTCACGGGAGGGCCAGAAACTGCAGATACGCAGTATTTT
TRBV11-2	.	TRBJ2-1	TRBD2	CASSDRLAIYNEQFF	TGTGCCAGCAGCGACCGACTAGCGATATACAATGAGCAGTTCTTC
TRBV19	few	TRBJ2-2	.	CASSIARGLGELFF	TGTGCCAGTAGTATTGCCCGGGGTCTCGGGGAGCTGTTTTTT
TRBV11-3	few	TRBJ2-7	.	CASSLVQGLSEQYF	TGTGCCAGCAGCTTAGTACAGGGTCTCTCCGAGCAGTACTTC
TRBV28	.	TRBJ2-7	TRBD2	CASTRRLARLEQYF	TGTGCCAGCACTCGGAGACTAGCAAGGCTCGAGCAGTACTTC
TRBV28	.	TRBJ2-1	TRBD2	CASSIAGHLYNEQFF	TGTGCCAGCAGCATAGCGGGACACCTATACAATGAGCAGTTCTTC
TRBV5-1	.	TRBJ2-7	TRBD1	CASSPTGLPYEQYF	TGCGCCAGCAGCCCGACAGGGTTGCCATACGAGCAGTACTTC
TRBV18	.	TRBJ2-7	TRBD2	CASRGTSGRYEQYF	TGTGCCAGCCGGGGGACTAGCGGACGCTACGAGCAGTACTTC
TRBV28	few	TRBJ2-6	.	CASSSGSAGANVLTF	TGTGCCAGCAGTTCCGGTAGCGCTGGGGCCAACGTCCTGACTTTC
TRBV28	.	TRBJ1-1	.	CASSPSSARLAEAFF	TGTGCCAGCAGTCCCTCAAGCGCCCGCTTAGCTGAAGCTTTCTTT
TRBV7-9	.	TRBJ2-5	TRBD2	CASSLASGEETQYF	TGTGCCAGCAGCTTGGCTAGCGGGGAAGAGACCCAGTACTTC
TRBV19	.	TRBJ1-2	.	CASRGRVNHFGGYTF	TGTGCCAGTAGGGGCAGGGTAAACCACTTCGGGGGCTACACCTTC
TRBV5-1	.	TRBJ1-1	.	CASHPSQNTEAFF	TGCGCCAGCCATCCGAGCCAGAACACTGAAGCTTTCTTT
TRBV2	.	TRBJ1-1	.	CASSELVKGQSEAFF	TGTGCCAGCAGTGAATTGGTTAAGGGGCAATCTGAAGCTTTCTTT
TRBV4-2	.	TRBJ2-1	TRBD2	CASSQELAGGDEQFF	TGTGCCAGCAGCCAAGAACTAGCGGGAGGCGATGAGCAGTTCTTC
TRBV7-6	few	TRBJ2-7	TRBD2	CASSLRLAGYEQYF	TGTGCCAGCAGCTTAAGACTAGCCGGGTACGAGCAGTACTTC
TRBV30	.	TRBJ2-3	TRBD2	CATGETGGPDTQYF	TGTGCCACTGGAGAGACGGGAGGGCCAGATACGCAGTATTTT
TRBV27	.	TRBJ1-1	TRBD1	CASSTPTGENTEAFF	TGTGCCAGCAGTACCCCGACAGGGGAGAACACTGAAGCTTTCTTT
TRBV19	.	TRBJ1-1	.	CGWGDNTEAFF	TGTGGTTGGGGGGACAACACTGAAGCTTTCTTT
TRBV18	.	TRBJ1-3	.	CASSPGGEAAGNTIYF	TGTGCCAGCTCACCAGGGGGCGAGGCCGCTGGAAACACCATATATTTT
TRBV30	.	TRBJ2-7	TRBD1	CAWNRDRGYEQYF	TGTGCCTGGAATAGGGACAGGGGCTACGAGCAGTACTTC
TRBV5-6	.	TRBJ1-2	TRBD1	CASSLQGRPYGYTF	TGTGCCAGCAGCCTACAGGGGCGCCCTTATGGCTACACCTTC
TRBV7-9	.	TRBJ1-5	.	CASSLEGLQPQHF	TGTGCCAGCAGCTTAGAGGGACTTCAGCCCCAGCATTTT
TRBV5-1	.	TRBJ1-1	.	CASSVMNTEAFF	TGCGCCAGCAGCGTTATGAACACTGAAGCTTTCTTT
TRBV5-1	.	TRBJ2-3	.	CASSLNPLGLASTDTQYF	TGCGCCAGCAGCTTGAATCCGCTGGGGCTAGCGAGCACAGATACGCAGTATTTT
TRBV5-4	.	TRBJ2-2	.	CASSLVSGTGELFF	TGTGCCAGCAGCTTGGTGTCGGGGACCGGGGAGCTGTTTTTT
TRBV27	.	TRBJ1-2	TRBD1	CASSAGQGNYGYTF	TGTGCCAGCAGTGCGGGACAGGGAAACTATGGCTACACCTTC
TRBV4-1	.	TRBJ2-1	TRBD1	CASSRPGQGPDEQFF	TGCGCCAGCAGCCGGCCGGGACAGGGTCCCGATGAGCAGTTCTTC
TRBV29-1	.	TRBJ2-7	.	CSVDEESSYEQYF	TGCAGCGTTGATGAGGAGAGCTCCTACGAGCAGTACTTC
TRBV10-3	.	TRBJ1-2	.	CAIKQGGYGYTF	TGTGCCATCAAACAGGGCGGGTATGGCTACACCTTC
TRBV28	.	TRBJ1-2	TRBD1	CASTTRGQGARWGGYTF	TGTGCCAGCACCACCAGGGGGCAGGGGGCGCGGTGGGGGGGCTACACCTTC
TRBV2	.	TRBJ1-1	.	CASSGDSTEAFF	TGTGCCAGCAGTGGCGACAGCACTGAAGCTTTCTTT
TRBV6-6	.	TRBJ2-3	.	CASSLGAIDTQYF	TGTGCCAGCAGCCTCGGAGCAATAGATACGCAGTATTTT
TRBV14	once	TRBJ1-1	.	CASSQVLGTEAFF	TGTGCCAGCAGCCAAGTTCTAGGAACTGAAGCTTTCTTT
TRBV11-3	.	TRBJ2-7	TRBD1	CASSQRQGYEQYF	TGTGCCAGCAGTCAACGACAGGGCTACGAGCAGTACTTC
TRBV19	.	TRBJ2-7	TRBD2	CASSMGVAGGDEQYF	TGTGCCAGTAGTATGGGAGTAGCGGGAGGTGATGAGCAGTACTTC
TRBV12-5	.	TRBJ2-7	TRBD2	CASGTRLAGGHEQYF	TGTGCTAGTGGGACAAGACTAGCGGGAGGGCACGAGCAGTACTTC
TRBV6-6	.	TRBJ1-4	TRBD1	CASTKGTGKEKLFF	TGTGCCAGCACCAAGGGGACAGGGAAGGAAAAACTGTTTTTT
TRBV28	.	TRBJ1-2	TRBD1	CASSSLAGQGNHGYTF	TGTGCCAGCAGTTCCCTTGCGGGACAGGGGAATCATGGCTACACCTTC
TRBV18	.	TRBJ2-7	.	CASSPGGTVYEQYF	TGTGCCAGCTCACCAGGGGGGACGGTCTACGAGCAGTACTTC
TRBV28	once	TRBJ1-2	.	CASNLGLNNYGYTF	TGTGCCAGCAACCTAGGACTCAATAATTATGGCTACACCTTC
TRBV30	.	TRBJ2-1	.	CAWIIGGSLSDEQFF	TGTGCCTGGATAATCGGGGGATCCCTAAGCGATGAGCAGTTCTTC
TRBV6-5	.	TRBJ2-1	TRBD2	CSAGLAGVYEQFF	TGTTCCGCTGGGCTAGCGGGAGTTTATGAGCAGTTCTTC
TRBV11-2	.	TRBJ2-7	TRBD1	CASSLEQGAYEQYF	TGTGCCAGCAGCTTAGAGCAGGGGGCCTACGAGCAGTACTTC
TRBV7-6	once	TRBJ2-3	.	CASSLVSVPTDTQYF	TGTGCCAGCAGCTTGGTGTCGGTTCCCACAGATACGCAGTATTTT
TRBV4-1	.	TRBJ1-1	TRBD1	CASSQLQGGTEAFF	TGCGCCAGCAGCCAACTACAGGGGGGCACTGAAGCTTTCTTT
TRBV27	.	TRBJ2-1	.	CASSKGASGVWNEQFF	TGTGCCAGCAGTAAAGGGGCCTCGGGTGTGTGGAATGAGCAGTTCTTC
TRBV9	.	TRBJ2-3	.	CASSVDERNTDTQYF	TGTGCCAGCAGCGTTGATGAGCGGAACACAGATACGCAGTATTTT
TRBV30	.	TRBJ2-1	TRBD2	CAWSLYTSGSYNEQFF	TGTGCCTGGAGTTTATATACTAGCGGGAGCTACAATGAGCAGTTCTTC
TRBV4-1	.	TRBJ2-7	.	CASSPPGEVSYEQYF	TGCGCCAGCAGCCCACCGGGGGAGGTCTCCTACGAGCAGTACTTC